The 10 T cell receptor beta chains listed next were all sequenced from one sample in a study of T cell responses to AZD1222 COVID-19 vaccine. Assay used: immunoSEQ multiplex PCR; TCRdb lists only in-frame clones, some missing. The top ten clones hold roughly 1.7% of a sample with roughly 130,000 clones, approximately 85% of them seen once. The source was peripheral blood, collected on day 0 of AZD1222 vaccination. The receptors originated from an adult in good health.

This chain joins TRBV9 and TRBJ2-3; TRBD2 might be the D (5 bases). The CDR3 contains 16 residues. The germline CDR1 and CDR2 sequences are SGDLS and YYNGEE. Trimming stripped 0 bases from V and 0 bases from J, with 11 bases between. CDR3 sequence reads: CASSVASGSSTDTQYF. Written as DNA, the CDR3 is TGTGCCAGCAGCGTAGCTTCGGGGTCTAGCACAGATACGCAGTATTTT.

The chain combines TRBV30 with TRBJ1-5, with TRBD1 as a possible D gene (6 bases). Germline lookup yields CDR1 GTSNPN and CDR2 SVGIG (reference sequence). This CDR3 has 13 residues. V was cut by 2 bases and J by 6 bases, with 11 bases left in between. This CDR3 is CAWSSGEGQPQHF. The CDR3 bases are TGTGCCTGGAGTTCAGGGGAGGGTCAGCCCCAGCATTTT.

The J gene is TRBJ2-1, the V gene TRBV19; TRBD1 matches at 11 bases. The CDR3 has 17 residues. V was pared by 5 bases and J by 6 bases, with 12 bases of the junction left unmatched. Per germline, CDR1 LNHDA and CDR2 SQIVND (reference sequence). In DNA form, the CDR3 reads TGTGCCAGTAGTTTCCACTGGGGACAGGGGGAGTCCAATGAGCAGTTCTTC. Translating it yields CASSFHWGQGESNEQFF.

This clone was counted a single time. The chain carries TRBV3-1 (or the pseudogene TRBV3-2) and TRBJ2-7, with TRBD2 identical over 11 bases. The length of the CDR3 is 16 residues. Trimming took 2 bases from V and 0 from J; bases not matched to a gene: 3. From germline, CDR1 is LGHDT and CDR2 YNNKEL (reference sequence). The CDR3 bases are TGTGCCAGCAGCCAACTAGCGGGAGGCCGCTCCTACGAGCAGTACTTC. It yields the protein CASSQLAGGRSYEQYF.

The chain uses TRBV6-5 and TRBJ1-2; 7 nucleotides align to TRBD1. The CDR3 covers 15 residues. CDR1 and CDR2 (germline): MNHEY, SVGAGI. V lost 6 bases to trimming and J lost 2 bases; unmatched junction nucleotides: 9. The CDR3 loop is CASSPPRQGNYGYTF. The DNA for the CDR3 is TGTGCCAGCAGCCCCCCCCGACAGGGAAACTATGGCTACACCTTC.

The chain uses TRBV18 and TRBJ1-3, with 8 bases identical to TRBD1. Germline assignment: CDR1 KGHSH and CDR2 LQKENI. This CDR3 contains 16 residues. Losses at the gene ends were 5 bases for V and 6 bases for J; bases not matched to a gene: 12. CDR3: CASSARQGKGENTIYF. CDR3 nucleotides: TGTGCCAGCTCAGCGCGACAGGGGAAGGGCGAAAACACCATATATTTT.

The chain employs TRBV24-1 and TRBJ1-2; D is possibly TRBD1 (6 bases). Trimming took 1 base from V and 7 from J, leaving 9 bases between them. The germline CDR1 and CDR2 sequences are KGHDR and SFDVKD. The CDR3 is made up of 13 amino acids. The CDR3: CATSDFGGLGYTF. The CDR3 DNA sequence: TGTGCCACCAGTGATTTTGGGGGGCTTGGCTACACCTTC.

The chain carries TRBV5-6 and TRBJ1-2; D is unclear. The V and J ends lost 1 base and 4 bases respectively, with 5 bases between them. From germline, CDR1 is SGHDT and CDR2 YYEEEE. The CDR3 contains 12 residues. The CDR3 spells CASSLSAYGYTF. As DNA, the CDR3 is TGTGCCAGCAGCTTGTCCGCCTATGGCTACACCTTC.

The CDR3 DNA sequence: TGCGCCAGCAGCCTTTTTATGGGGATCGATACGCAGTATTTT. Translation gives CASSLFMGIDTQYF. The J gene is TRBJ2-3, the V gene TRBV5-1; no firm D call. Germline CDR1 SGHRS, CDR2 YFSETQ. The CDR3 totals 14 residues. V was cut by 4 bases and J by 6 bases, with 15 bases left in between.

V gene TRBV11-3 combines with J gene TRBJ2-1; 14 bases map to TRBD2. This CDR3 contains 17 residues. Germline CDR1 SGHNT, CDR2 YENEEA. The trim removed 3 bases at V and 10 bases at J, leaving 11 bases unmatched. For the CDR3, the DNA is TGTGCCAGCAGCTTCAACCGACTAGCGGGAGGGCCACGAGAGCAGTTCTTC. It is translated as CASSFNRLAGGPREQFF.